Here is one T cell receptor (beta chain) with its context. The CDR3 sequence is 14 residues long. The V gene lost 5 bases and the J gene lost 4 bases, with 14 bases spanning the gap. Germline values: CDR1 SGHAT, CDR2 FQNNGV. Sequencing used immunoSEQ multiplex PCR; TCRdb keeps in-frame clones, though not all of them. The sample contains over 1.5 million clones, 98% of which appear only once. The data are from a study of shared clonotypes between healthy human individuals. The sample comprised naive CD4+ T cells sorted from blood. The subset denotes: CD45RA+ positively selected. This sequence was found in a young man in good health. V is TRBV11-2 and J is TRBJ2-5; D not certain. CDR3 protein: CASSPEGPGETQYF. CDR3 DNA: TGTGCCAGCAGCCCCGAAGGTCCAGGAGAGACCCAGTACTTC.